The rows below give T cell receptor beta chains drawn from one sample of a study of blood T cell repertoires in COVID-19. Data came from immunoSEQ multiplex PCR; TCRdb stores just in-frame clones and leaves some out. The sample holds 160,000 or so clones, over 75% seen once. The sample was peripheral blood. The receptors come from a woman aged 40 to 50 with acute or convalescent COVID-19. The CDR3 runs from the conserved cysteine through the conserved F or W. Fields, in order: D gene, J gene, CDR3 length, clone size, V gene, CDR3 DNA, CDR3 protein. D genes are given only for firm matches. Clone size, where shown, is once, few, many, or a class for clones that have expanded.

>.|TRBJ1-1|14|once|TRBV2
TGTGCCAGCAGTGAAGAAGGGAGGAGGACTGAAGCTTTCTTT
CASSEEGRRTEAFF
>TRBD2|TRBJ2-2|18|.|TRBV7-2
TGTGCCAGCAGCCCCCCCCCTGGACTAGCGGGAGTACATGGGGAGCTGTTTTTT
CASSPPPGLAGVHGELFF
>TRBD2|TRBJ2-3|17|.|TRBV19
TGTGCCAGTAGTATGGGGTGGGCGGGGGTTAGCACAGATACGCAGTATTTT
CASSMGWAGVSTDTQYF
>TRBD1|TRBJ2-3|15|.|TRBV3-1/TRBV3-2
TGTGCCAGCAGCCAGTTGACAGGGGGCACAGATACGCAGTATTTT
CASSQLTGGTDTQYF
>.|TRBJ1-4|15|.|TRBV2
TGTGCCAGCAGTGATCGTGGGGGAGGTTTTGGAAAACTGTTTTTT
CASSDRGGGFGKLFF
>.|TRBJ1-1|14|once|TRBV12-5
TGTGCTAGTGGAGCATCAAACGGGGGGCGGGAAGCTTTCTTT
CASGASNGGREAFF
>.|TRBJ1-1|12|.|TRBV5-6
TGTGCCAGCAGCTTGGCAGGTCCCGAAGCTTTCTTT
CASSLAGPEAFF
>.|TRBJ1-3|13|.|TRBV28
TGTGCCAGCAGTTTTGGCCGAGGAAACACCATATATTTT
CASSFGRGNTIYF
>.|TRBJ1-2|12|few|TRBV5-1
TGCGCCAGCAGCGCCTCCGGGACACCTGACACCTTC
CASSASGTPDTF
>TRBD2|TRBJ2-7|13|once|TRBV29-1
TGCAGCGCCGGAGCGGGAGGGGGATACGAGCAGTACTTC
CSAGAGGGYEQYF
>.|TRBJ2-7|12|.|TRBV29-1
TGCAGCGTTGTGTGGCAGGGGTACGAGCAGTACTTC
CSVVWQGYEQYF
>TRBD1|TRBJ2-7|13|.|TRBV2
TGTGCCAGCAAGGGACAGGGGTCCAACGAGCAGTACTTC
CASKGQGSNEQYF
>TRBD2|TRBJ2-1|18|.|TRBV7-3
TGTGCCAGCAGCTTGACTAGCGGAGGCCCCGGCTCCTACAATGAGCAGTTCTTC
CASSLTSGGPGSYNEQFF
>.|TRBJ1-2|12|.|TRBV25-1
TGTGCCAGCAGTAATTGGGGGCATGGCTACACCTTC
CASSNWGHGYTF
>.|TRBJ1-1|13|.|TRBV2
TGTGCCAGCAGATCCGGTTTTGCCACTGAAGCTTTCTTT
CASRSGFATEAFF
>.|TRBJ1-3|13|.|TRBV28
TGTGCCAGCAGTTTTTTTAAAGGAAACACCATATATTTT
CASSFFKGNTIYF
>.|TRBJ2-3|14|.|TRBV7-9
TGTGCCAGCAGCTTACCTTATCAGGGCGATACGCAGTATTTT
CASSLPYQGDTQYF
>.|TRBJ2-2|15|.|TRBV3-1/TRBV3-2
TGTGCCAGCAGCCAAGTCCCAGACTTCACCGGGGAGCTGTTTTTT
CASSQVPDFTGELFF
>.|TRBJ2-2|15|.|TRBV6-5
TGTGCCAGCAACTCTCTAGCGATTGGGATCGGGGAGCTGTTTTTT
CASNSLAIGIGELFF
>.|TRBJ2-7|13|.|TRBV6-5
TGTGCCAGCAGGAGTACAGGCTCCTACGAGCAGTACTTC
CASRSTGSYEQYF
>TRBD1|TRBJ2-7|15|once|TRBV11-2
TGTGCCAGCAGCTTAGGTGCAGGGGGCAGGTACGAGCAGTACTTC
CASSLGAGGRYEQYF
>.|TRBJ1-2|14|once|TRBV9
TGTGCCAGCAGCCCTGGAAAACAGATCTATGGCTACACCTTC
CASSPGKQIYGYTF
>.|TRBJ1-2|15|.|TRBV7-9
TGTGCCAGCAGCCCGACAGGACTCCAGATCTATGGCTACACCTTC
CASSPTGLQIYGYTF
>.|TRBJ1-6|15|.|TRBV6-5
TGTGCCAGCACCGACACCCCGGGAACTAATTCACCCCTCCACTTT
CASTDTPGTNSPLHF
>.|TRBJ2-3|12|once|TRBV6-5
TGTGCCAGCCGGGGGTACACAGATACGCAGTATTTT
CASRGYTDTQYF
>TRBD2|TRBJ2-2|20|once|TRBV4-2
TGTGCCAGCAGCCAGACCGTATCCGGGACTAGCGGTTCGAACACCGGGGAGCTGTTTTTT
CASSQTVSGTSGSNTGELFF
>.|TRBJ1-2|15|.|TRBV19
TGTGCCAGTAGTATATCGGGCCCAGGGTTCTATGGCTACACCTTC
CASSISGPGFYGYTF
>TRBD1|TRBJ1-1|12|.|TRBV12-3/TRBV12-4
TGTGCCAGCAGTACCGGGACAGGGGAAGCTTTCTTT
CASSTGTGEAFF
>.|TRBJ2-2|11|.|TRBV20-1
TGCAGTGTGAGGAACACCGGGGAGCTGTTTTTT
CSVRNTGELFF
>.|TRBJ2-7|13|.|TRBV5-5
TGTGCCAGCAGCTTGGTTACGGGGTACGAGCAGTACTTC
CASSLVTGYEQYF
>TRBD2|TRBJ2-2|15|.|TRBV5-1
TGCGCCAGCAGCGAGAGCGGGGCGAACACCGGGGAGCTGTTTTTT
CASSESGANTGELFF
>.|TRBJ1-1|14|.|TRBV19
TGTGCCAGTACCACGCGGGGATCCGACACTGAAGCTTTCTTT
CASTTRGSDTEAFF
>TRBD2|TRBJ2-2|18|.|TRBV2
TGTGCCAGCACTCGGGGACTAGCGGGAGGTTCGGGAACCGGGGAGCTGTTTTTT
CASTRGLAGGSGTGELFF
>.|TRBJ2-2|13|.|TRBV14
TGTGCCAGCAGCCGACAAAACACCGGGGAGCTGTTTTTT
CASSRQNTGELFF
>TRBD1|TRBJ2-1|17|.|TRBV24-1
TGTGCCACCAGTGATACGCCCGGGACAGGGGATCTCGATGAGCAGTTCTTC
CATSDTPGTGDLDEQFF
>.|TRBJ1-4|15|.|TRBV9
TGTGCCAGCAGCGAGGGGAGGGTATCTAATGAAAAACTGTTTTTT
CASSEGRVSNEKLFF
>.|TRBJ2-2|18|.|TRBV21-1
TGTGCCAGCAGCAAAGTAGGCTCGGACAGGGGACCCACCGGGGAGCTGTTTTTT
CASSKVGSDRGPTGELFF
>TRBD2|TRBJ2-7|12|.|TRBV7-2
TGTGCCAGCAGCCCCACTAGCGACGAGCAGTACTTC
CASSPTSDEQYF
>.|TRBJ1-3|15|.|TRBV6-1
TGTGCCAGCAGTGAACAGGGCTTCTCTGGAAACACCATATATTTT
CASSEQGFSGNTIYF
>.|TRBJ1-1|14|.|TRBV7-8
TGTGCCAGCAGACATACAGGTCCTGAAGGTGAAGCTTTCTTT
CASRHTGPEGEAFF
>.|TRBJ2-7|13|.|TRBV13
TGTGCCAGCAGCATCTCCGGGAGACCCGAGCAGTACTTC
CASSISGRPEQYF
>TRBD1|TRBJ2-6|16|.|TRBV10-3
TGTGCCATCAGTGAGTCGACAGGGTCCGGGGCCAACGTCCTGACTTTC
CAISESTGSGANVLTF
>.|TRBJ2-1|14|.|TRBV27
TGTGCCAGCAGGCCGCACCTGAGTAGTGATGAGCAGTTCTTC
CASRPHLSSDEQFF
>TRBD1|TRBJ1-5|15|.|TRBV5-1
TGCGCCAGCAGCTTGGGCGTTCAGGGGGGTCAGCCCCAGCATTTT
CASSLGVQGGQPQHF
>TRBD1|TRBJ1-6|17|.|TRBV11-3
TGTGCCAGCAGCTCGACAGGGGTTAGCTCCTATAATTCACCCCTCCACTTT
CASSSTGVSSYNSPLHF
>TRBD2|TRBJ2-1|18|.|TRBV3-1/TRBV3-2
TGTGCCAGCAGCCAAGAAGTCCTAGCGGGGTCCGCCGGTTCTAACCAGTTCTTC
CASSQEVLAGSAGSNQFF
>.|TRBJ2-2|15|.|TRBV11-3
TGTGCCAGCAGCCCCCCCCTATTGAACACCGGGGAGCTGTTTTTT
CASSPPLLNTGELFF
>.|TRBJ2-2|15|.|TRBV2
TGTGCCAGTAGAGAGGAGGAACCATCTGGAGAGGAGCTGTTTTTT
CASREEEPSGEELFF
>TRBD1|TRBJ1-2|15|.|TRBV29-1
TGCAGCGTTGAAGATAGGGACAGGGGGGACTATGGCTACACCTTC
CSVEDRDRGDYGYTF
>.|TRBJ1-3|17|once|TRBV4-2
TGTGCCAGCAGCCAAGATCGGACACGTTTCTCTGGAAACACCATATATTTT
CASSQDRTRFSGNTIYF
>.|TRBJ2-3|16|.|TRBV18
TGTGCCAGCTCACCACCGTCCCAGGGTGGCCCAGATACGCAGTATTTT
CASSPPSQGGPDTQYF